The present T cell receptor (beta chain) was sequenced within a study of T cell responses to AZD1222 COVID-19 vaccine. Whole-study findings and limits: Spike-wide coverage was observed for vaccine-associated CD4 TCRs, with dominant responses at 160-218 and 743-854. Reportedly, close to half of spike-specific TCRs are directed against unmutated variant regions. Spike-specific TCRs gained breadth and depth after people received two AZD1222 doses. In a largely white British group with more females than males, clonal diversity was possibly underestimated.

Sequenced by immunoSEQ multiplex PCR; TCRdb stores in-frame clones only, minus some. The sample includes about 110,000 clones, roughly 90% seen only once; the top ten take 1% to 1.5%. CDR1 and CDR2 (germline): SGHRS, YFSETQ. The CDR3 is made up of 14 amino acids. The V and J ends lost 0 bases and 2 bases, in that order; junction bases with no gene match: 1. A remark on this clone: Its antigen is undetermined.

Sequences were derived from peripheral blood, sampled on day 0 of AZD1222 vaccination. The rearrangement links TRBV5-1 to TRBJ1-2, with TRBD1 matching over 7 bases. The clonotype was recovered from an adult in good health. CDR3 nucleotides: TGCGCCAGCAGCTTGGTGGGACAGAACTATGGCTACACCTTC. Protein sequence: CASSLVGQNYGYTF.